This TCR beta chain was captured by sequencing in a study of blood T cell repertoires in COVID-19. On the study more broadly: Sites in the United States, Italy and Spain provided acute and convalescent COVID-19 samples.

Trimming cost V 0 bases and J 6 bases; bases outside gene matches: 14. This CDR3 spans 18 amino acids. Germline V gene sequence: CDR1 LNHNV, CDR2 YYDKDF (reference sequence). Original methodology: Amplified reference gene primers provided the basis for estimating nucleated cell counts. TCRdb's table, derived via immunoSEQ multiplex PCR, lists solely in-frame clones and lacks some. V, J and clone size derive from that table, while D and trimming were established from the DNA sequence. Here the sample spans some 32,000 clones, more than 75% being singletons. The TCR comes from a man aged 55 to 70 with active COVID-19. V usage is TRBV15 and J usage is TRBJ2-3, with 8 nucleotides matching TRBD1. Specimen: peripheral blood. CDR3 protein: CATSRDTPGQGAEDTQYF. The CDR3 coding sequence is TGTGCCACCAGCAGAGATACCCCTGGCCAGGGGGCTGAGGATACGCAGTATTTT.